This T cell receptor (beta chain) was identified during a study of CD8+CD57+ T cells in acquired aplastic anemia. Study results and limitations: The same twenty-nine CD8+ CDR3 sequences occurred in patients and in controls. CD8+ Simpson's diversity did not differ significantly between patients and controls.

To note about this clonotype: Its target is unknown.

V was cut by 2 bases and J by 0 bases, with 2 bases left in between. This CDR3 spans 12 amino acids. Genomic DNA served as template for TCR beta VDJ and CDR3 profiling. TCRdb passed the reads through MiXCR, listing each CDR3 protein once. The table has about 180,000 distinct CDR3 sequences, about three fifths seen once; the top ten hold approximately 46%. The patients chosen for sequencing had shown expansion of CD8+CD57+ cells (detected by flow cytometry). Sequencing was carried out using sorted CD4+, CD8+, or CD8+CD57+ T cells (not recorded which) from PBMCs. The chain recombines TRBV12-3 or TRBV12-4 with TRBJ2-7; D gene unclear. The receptor was isolated from a human donor with aplastic anemia. This chain's CDR3 is CASSLHSYEQYF. The CDR3 region has the DNA TGTGCCAGCAGTTTACACTCCTACGAGCAGTACTTC.